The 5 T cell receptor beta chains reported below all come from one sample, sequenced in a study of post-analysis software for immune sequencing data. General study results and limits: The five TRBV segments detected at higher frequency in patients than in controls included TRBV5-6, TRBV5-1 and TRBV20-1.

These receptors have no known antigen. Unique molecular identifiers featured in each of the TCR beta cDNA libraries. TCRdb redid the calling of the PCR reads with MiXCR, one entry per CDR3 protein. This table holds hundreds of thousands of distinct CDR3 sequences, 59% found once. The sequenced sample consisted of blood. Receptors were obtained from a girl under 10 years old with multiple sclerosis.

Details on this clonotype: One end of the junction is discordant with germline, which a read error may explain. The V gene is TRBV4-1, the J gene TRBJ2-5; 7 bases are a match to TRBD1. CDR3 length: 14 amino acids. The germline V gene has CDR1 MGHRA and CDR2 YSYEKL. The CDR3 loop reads CACSLYRGAETQYF. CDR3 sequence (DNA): TGCGCCTGCAGCCTTTACAGGGGCGCAGAGACCCAGTACTTC.

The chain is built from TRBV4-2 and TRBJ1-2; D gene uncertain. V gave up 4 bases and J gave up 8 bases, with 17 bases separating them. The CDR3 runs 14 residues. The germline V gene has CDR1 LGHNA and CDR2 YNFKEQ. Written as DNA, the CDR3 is TGTGCCAGCAGCCCCCCGAGAGGTTTCGTCGGCTACACCTTC. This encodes CASSPPRGFVGYTF.

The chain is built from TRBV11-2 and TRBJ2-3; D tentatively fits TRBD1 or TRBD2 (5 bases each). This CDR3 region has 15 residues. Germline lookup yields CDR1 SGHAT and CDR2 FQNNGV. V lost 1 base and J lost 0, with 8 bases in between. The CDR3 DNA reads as TGTGCCAGCAGCTTAGGGGGGATGAGCACAGATACGCAGTATTTT. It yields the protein CASSLGGMSTDTQYF.

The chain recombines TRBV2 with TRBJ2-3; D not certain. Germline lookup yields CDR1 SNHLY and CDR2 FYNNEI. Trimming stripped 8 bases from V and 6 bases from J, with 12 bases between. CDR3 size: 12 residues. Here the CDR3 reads CASHPSPDTQYF. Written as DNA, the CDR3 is TGTGCCAGCCACCCGTCCCCCGATACGCAGTATTTT. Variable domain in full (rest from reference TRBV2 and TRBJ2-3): EPEVTQTPSHQVTQMGQEVILRCVPISNHLYFYWYRQILGQKVEFLVSFYNNEISEKSEIFDDQFSVERPDGSNFTLKIRSTKLEDSAMYFCASHPSPDTQYFGPGTRLTVL.

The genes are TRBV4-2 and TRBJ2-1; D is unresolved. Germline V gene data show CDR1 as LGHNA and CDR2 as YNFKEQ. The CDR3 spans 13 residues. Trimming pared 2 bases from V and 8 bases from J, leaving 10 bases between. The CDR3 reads CASSQRPVDEQFF. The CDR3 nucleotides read TGTGCCAGCAGCCAAAGACCCGTTGATGAGCAGTTCTTC.